This T cell receptor (beta chain) was profiled in a study of blood T cells in healthy people across ages. Points from the study as a whole: Compared with aged donors, long-lived donors showed fewer expanded clones, suggesting selection. Roughly linear age-related decline in beta diversity appeared, significant by age approximately 43.

CDR1 and CDR2 from the germline V gene are SGHTA and FQGTGA. The CDR3 runs to 13 residues. Trimming stripped 1 base from V and 4 bases from J, with 6 bases between. The donors, all healthy, were Caucasians living in Russia, aged about 6 to 90. The extraction recovered at least 5 micrograms of total RNA per sample. Together with a sample-barcoded 5' primer, a J-beta primer mix was included in a second PCR lasting about 6 to 12 cycles. Via MiXCR, TCRdb re-called the 5' RACE reads, giving one row per CDR3 protein. Of 780,000 or so distinct CDR3 sequences listed, roughly 50% are singletons. A remark on this clonotype: The antigen is not known.

V is TRBV7-3 and J is TRBJ2-3; D call uncertain. What was sequenced was blood. This TCR was sampled from a man older than 75 in good health. The CDR3 DNA reads TGTGCCAGCAGCTTAAGACCCGCAGATACGCAGTATTTT. Its translation is CASSLRPADTQYF.